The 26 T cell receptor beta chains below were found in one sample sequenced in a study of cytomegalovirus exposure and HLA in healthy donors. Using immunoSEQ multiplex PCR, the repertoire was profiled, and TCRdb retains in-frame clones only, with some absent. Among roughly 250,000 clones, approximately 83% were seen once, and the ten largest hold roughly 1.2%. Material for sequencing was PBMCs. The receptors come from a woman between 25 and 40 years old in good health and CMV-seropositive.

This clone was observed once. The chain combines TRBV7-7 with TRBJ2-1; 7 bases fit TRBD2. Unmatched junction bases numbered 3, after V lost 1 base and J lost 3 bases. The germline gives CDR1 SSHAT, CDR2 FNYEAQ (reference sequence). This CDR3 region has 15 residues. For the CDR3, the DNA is TGTGCCAGCAGCTTAGGTGCTAGCGGCTACAATGAGCAGTTCTTC. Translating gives CASSLGASGYNEQFF.

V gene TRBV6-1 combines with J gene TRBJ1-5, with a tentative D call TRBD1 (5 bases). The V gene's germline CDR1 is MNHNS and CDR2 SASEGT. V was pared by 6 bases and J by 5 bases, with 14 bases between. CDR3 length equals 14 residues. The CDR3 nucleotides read TGTGCCAGCAGAGAGACACGGGGGGATCAGCCCCAGCATTTT. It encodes CASRETRGDQPQHF.

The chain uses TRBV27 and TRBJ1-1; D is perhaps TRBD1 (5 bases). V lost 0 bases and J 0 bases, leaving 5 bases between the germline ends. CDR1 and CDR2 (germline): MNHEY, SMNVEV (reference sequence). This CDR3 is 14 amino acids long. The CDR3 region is CASSLSTVNTEAFF. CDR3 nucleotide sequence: TGTGCCAGCAGTTTATCGACAGTGAACACTGAAGCTTTCTTT.

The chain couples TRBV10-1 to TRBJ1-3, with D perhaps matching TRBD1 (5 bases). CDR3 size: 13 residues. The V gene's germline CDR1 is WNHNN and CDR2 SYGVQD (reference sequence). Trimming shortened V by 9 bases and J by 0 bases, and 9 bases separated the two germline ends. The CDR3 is CASTDSSGNTIYF. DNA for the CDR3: TGCGCCAGTACCGACAGCTCTGGAAACACCATATATTTT.

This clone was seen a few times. The DNA for the CDR3 is TGTGCCAGCAGTTATTTCCTACCGACTAGCAGGCATGAGCAGTTCTTC. Protein: CASSYFLPTSRHEQFF. The rearrangement uses TRBV11-3 and TRBJ2-1; 7 positions match TRBD2. The CDR3 runs 16 residues. The V gene's germline CDR1 is SGHNT and CDR2 YENEEA. With V trimmed by 6 bases and J by 8 bases, 16 bases remained unmatched.

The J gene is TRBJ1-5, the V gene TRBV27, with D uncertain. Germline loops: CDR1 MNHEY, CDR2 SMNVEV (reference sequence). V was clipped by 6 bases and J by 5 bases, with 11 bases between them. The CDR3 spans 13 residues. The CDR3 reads CASSLGWYQPQHF. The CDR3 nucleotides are TGTGCCAGCAGCCTAGGCTGGTATCAGCCCCAGCATTTT.

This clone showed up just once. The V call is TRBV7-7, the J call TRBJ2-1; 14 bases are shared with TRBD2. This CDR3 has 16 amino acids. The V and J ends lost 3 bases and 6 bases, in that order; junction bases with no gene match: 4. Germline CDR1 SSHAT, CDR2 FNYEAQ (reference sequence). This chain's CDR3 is CASSFGLAGGINEQFF. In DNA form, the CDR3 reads TGTGCCAGCAGCTTTGGACTAGCGGGAGGAATCAATGAGCAGTTCTTC.

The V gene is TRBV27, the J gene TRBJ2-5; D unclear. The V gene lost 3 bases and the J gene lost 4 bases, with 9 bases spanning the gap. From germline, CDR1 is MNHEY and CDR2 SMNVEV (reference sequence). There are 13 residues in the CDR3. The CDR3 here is CASSFSTGETQYF. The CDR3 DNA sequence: TGTGCCAGCAGTTTTAGTACCGGAGAGACCCAGTACTTC.

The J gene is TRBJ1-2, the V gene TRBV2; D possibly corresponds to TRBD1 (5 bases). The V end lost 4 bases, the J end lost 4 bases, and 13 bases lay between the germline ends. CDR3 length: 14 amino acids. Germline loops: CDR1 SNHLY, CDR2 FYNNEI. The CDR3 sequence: CASSGDGRVYGYTF. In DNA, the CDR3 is TGTGCCAGCAGTGGGGATGGCAGGGTCTATGGCTACACCTTC.

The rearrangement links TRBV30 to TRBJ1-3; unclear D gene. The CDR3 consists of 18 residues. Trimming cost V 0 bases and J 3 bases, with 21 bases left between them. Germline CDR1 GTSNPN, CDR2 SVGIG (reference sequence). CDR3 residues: CAWSVLRTSGYLGNTIYF. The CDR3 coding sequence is TGTGCCTGGAGTGTACTTAGGACCAGCGGGTACCTTGGAAACACCATATATTTT.

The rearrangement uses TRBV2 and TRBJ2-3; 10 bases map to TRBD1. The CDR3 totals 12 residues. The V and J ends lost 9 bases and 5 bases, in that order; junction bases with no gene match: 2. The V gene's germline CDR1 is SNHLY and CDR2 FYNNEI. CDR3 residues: CASRDRGDTQYF. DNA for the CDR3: TGTGCCAGTAGGGACAGGGGAGATACGCAGTATTTT.

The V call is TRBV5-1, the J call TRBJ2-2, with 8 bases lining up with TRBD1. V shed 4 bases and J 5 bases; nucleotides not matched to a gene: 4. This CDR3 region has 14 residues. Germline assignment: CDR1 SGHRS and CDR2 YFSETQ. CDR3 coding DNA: TGCGCCAGCAGCAAAGGACAGGGTACCGGGGAGCTGTTTTTT. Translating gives CASSKGQGTGELFF. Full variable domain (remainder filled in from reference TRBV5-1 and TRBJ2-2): KAGVTQTPRYLIKTRGQQVTLSCSPISGHRSVSWYQQTPGQGLQFLFEYFSETQRNKGNFPGRFSGRQFSNSRSEMNVSTLELGDSALYLCASSKGQGTGELFFGEGSRLTVL.

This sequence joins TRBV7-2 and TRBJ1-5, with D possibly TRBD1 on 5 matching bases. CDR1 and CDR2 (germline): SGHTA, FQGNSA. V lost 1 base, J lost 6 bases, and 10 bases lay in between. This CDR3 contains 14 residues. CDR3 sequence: CASSLGGRGQPQHF. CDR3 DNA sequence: TGTGCCAGCAGCTTAGGAGGGAGGGGTCAGCCCCAGCATTTT.

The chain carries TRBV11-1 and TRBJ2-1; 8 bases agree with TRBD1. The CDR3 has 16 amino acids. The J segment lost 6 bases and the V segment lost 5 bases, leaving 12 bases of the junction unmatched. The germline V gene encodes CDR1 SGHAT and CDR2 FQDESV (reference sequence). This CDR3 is CASSDLGQGWGNEQFF. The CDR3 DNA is TGTGCCAGCAGCGACCTCGGACAGGGATGGGGCAATGAGCAGTTCTTC.

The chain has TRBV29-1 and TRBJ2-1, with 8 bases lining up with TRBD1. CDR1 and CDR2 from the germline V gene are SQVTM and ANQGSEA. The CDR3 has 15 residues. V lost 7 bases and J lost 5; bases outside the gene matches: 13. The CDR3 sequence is CSGGDSGGYNNEQFF. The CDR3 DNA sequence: TGCAGCGGGGGAGACTCAGGGGGCTATAACAATGAGCAGTTCTTC.

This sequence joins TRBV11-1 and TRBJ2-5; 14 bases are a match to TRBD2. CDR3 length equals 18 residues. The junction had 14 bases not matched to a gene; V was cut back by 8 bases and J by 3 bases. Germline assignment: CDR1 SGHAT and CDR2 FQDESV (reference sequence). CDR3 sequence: CASGQNWGLAGDKETQYF. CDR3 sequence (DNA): TGTGCCAGCGGACAAAATTGGGGACTAGCGGGAGATAAAGAGACCCAGTACTTC. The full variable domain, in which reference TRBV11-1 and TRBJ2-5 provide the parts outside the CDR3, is EAEVAQSPRYKITEKSQAVAFWCDPISGHATLYWYRQILGQGPELLVQFQDESVVDDSQLPKDRFSAERLKGVDSTLKIQPAELGDSAMYLCASGQNWGLAGDKETQYFGPGTRLLVL.

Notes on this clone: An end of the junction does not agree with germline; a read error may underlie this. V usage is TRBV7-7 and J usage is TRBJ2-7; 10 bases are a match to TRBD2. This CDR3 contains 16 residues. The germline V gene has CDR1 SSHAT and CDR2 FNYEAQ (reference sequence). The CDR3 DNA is TGTGCTAGCAGCTCTCTCCCTATAGCGGGAGGCGACGAGCAGTACTTC. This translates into CASSSLPIAGGDEQYF.

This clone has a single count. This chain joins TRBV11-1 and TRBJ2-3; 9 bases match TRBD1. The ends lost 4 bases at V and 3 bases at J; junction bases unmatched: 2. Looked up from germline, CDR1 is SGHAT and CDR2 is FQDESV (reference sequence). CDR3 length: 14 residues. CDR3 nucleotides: TGTGCCAGCAGCTCGGACAGGGGTACAGATACGCAGTATTTT. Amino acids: CASSSDRGTDTQYF.

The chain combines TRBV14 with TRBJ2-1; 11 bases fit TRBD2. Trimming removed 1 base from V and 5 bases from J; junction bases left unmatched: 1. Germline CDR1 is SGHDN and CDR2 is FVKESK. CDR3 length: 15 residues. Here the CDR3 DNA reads TGTGCCAGCAGCCAAGGACTAGCGGGGAACAATGAGCAGTTCTTC. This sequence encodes CASSQGLAGNNEQFF.

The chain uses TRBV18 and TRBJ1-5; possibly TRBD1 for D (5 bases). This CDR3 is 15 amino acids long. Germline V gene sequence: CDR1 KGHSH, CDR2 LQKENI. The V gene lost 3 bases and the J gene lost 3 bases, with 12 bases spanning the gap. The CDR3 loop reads CASSPGGGDNQPQHF. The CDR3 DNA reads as TGTGCCAGCTCACCCGGCGGGGGGGACAATCAGCCCCAGCATTTT.

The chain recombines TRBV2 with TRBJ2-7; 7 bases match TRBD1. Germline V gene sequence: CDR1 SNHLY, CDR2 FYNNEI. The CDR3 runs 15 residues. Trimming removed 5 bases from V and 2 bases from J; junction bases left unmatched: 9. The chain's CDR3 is CASSPTTGKAYEQYF. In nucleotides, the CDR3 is TGTGCCAGCAGTCCGACGACAGGGAAAGCCTACGAGCAGTACTTC.

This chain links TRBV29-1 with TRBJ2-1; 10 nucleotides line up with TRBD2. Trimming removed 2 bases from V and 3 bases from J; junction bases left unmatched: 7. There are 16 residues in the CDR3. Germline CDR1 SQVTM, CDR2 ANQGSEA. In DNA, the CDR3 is TGCAGCGTTGAATCCGCGACTAGCGGGCTCTACAATGAGCAGTTCTTC. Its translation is CSVESATSGLYNEQFF.

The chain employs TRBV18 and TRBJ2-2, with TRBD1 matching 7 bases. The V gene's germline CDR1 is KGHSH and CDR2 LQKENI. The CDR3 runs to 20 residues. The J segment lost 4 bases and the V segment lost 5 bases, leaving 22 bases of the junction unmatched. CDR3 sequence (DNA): TGTGCCAGCTCATACTCGAGGGGGACAGCTTATAGCGTTGGCACCGGGGAGCTGTTTTTT. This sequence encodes CASSYSRGTAYSVGTGELFF.

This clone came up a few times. The CDR3 protein is CASSRGSEQYF. CDR3 nucleotides: TGTGCCAGCAGCCGCGGGAGCGAGCAGTACTTC. The chain has TRBV11-3 and TRBJ2-7; TRBD2 aligns across 7 bases. The CDR3 spans 11 residues. V shed 5 bases, J shed 6 bases, and the junction held 1 base outside the gene matches. Germline CDR1 SGHNT, CDR2 YENEEA.

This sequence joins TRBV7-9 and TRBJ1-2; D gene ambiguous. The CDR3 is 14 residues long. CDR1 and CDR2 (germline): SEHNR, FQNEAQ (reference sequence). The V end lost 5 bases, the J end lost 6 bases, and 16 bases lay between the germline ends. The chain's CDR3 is CASSTRGKSHGYTF. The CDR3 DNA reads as TGTGCCAGCAGCACCCGGGGAAAGTCCCATGGCTACACCTTC.

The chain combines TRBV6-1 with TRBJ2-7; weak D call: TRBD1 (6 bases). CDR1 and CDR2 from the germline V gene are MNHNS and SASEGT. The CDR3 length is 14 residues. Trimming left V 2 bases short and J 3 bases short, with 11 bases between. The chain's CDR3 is CASSERGQHYEQYF. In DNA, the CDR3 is TGTGCCAGCAGTGAACGCGGACAGCACTACGAGCAGTACTTC.